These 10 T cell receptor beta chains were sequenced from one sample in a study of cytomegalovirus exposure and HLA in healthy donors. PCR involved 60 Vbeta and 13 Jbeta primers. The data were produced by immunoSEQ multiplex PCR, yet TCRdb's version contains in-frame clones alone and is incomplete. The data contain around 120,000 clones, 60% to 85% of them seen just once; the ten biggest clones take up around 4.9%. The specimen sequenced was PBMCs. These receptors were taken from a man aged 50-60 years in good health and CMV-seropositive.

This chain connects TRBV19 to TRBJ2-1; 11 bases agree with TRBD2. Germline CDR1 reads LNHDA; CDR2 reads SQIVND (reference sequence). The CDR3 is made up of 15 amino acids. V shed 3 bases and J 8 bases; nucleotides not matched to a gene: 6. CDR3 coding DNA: TGTGCCAGTAGTATCCCAACTAGCGGGAGCCATGAGCAGTTCTTC. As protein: CASSIPTSGSHEQFF.

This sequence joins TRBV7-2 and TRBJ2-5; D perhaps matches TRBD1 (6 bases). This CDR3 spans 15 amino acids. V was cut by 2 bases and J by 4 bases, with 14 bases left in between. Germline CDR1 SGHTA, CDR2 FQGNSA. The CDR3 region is CASSLWRGGRETQYF. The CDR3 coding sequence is TGTGCCAGCAGCTTATGGAGAGGGGGTCGAGAGACCCAGTACTTC.

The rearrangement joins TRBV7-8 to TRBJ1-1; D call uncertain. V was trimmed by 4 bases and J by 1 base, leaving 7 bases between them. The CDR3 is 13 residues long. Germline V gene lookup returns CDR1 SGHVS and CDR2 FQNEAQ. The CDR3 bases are TGTGCCAGCAGCTCCCAGAAGAACACTGAAGCTTTCTTT. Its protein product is CASSSQKNTEAFF.

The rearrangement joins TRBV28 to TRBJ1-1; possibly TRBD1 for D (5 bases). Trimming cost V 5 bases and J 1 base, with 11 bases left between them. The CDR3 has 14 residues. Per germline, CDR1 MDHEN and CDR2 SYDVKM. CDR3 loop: CASSAAGGNTEAFF. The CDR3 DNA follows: TGTGCCAGCAGTGCCGCGGGGGGGAACACTGAAGCTTTCTTT.

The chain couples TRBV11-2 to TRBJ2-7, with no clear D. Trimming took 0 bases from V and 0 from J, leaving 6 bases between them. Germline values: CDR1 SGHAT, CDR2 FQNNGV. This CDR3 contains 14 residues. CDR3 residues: CASSLERSSYEQYF. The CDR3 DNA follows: TGTGCCAGCAGCTTAGAGAGAAGCTCCTACGAGCAGTACTTC.

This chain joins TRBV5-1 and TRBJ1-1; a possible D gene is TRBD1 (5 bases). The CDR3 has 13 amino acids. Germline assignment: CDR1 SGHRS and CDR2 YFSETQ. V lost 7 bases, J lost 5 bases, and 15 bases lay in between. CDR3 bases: TGCGCCAGCGGATTCGGGGGGGGAACTGAAGCTTTCTTT. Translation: CASGFGGGTEAFF.

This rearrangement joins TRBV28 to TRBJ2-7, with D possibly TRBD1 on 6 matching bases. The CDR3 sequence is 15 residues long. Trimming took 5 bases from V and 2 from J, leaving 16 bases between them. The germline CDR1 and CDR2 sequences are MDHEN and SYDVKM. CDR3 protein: CASSGARQVAYEQYF. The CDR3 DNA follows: TGTGCCAGCAGTGGGGCGAGACAGGTCGCCTACGAGCAGTACTTC.

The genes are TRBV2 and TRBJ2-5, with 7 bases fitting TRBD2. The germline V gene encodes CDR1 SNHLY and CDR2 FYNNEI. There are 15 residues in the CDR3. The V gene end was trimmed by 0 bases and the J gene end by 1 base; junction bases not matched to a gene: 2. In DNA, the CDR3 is TGTGCCAGCAGTGAAGCGGGGGGGGGCCAAGAGACCCAGTACTTC. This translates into CASSEAGGGQETQYF.

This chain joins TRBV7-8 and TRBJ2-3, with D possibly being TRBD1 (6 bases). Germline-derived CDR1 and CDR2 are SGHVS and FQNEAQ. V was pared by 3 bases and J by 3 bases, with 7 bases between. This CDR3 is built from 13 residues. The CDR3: CASSFQGTDTQYF. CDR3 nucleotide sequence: TGTGCCAGCAGCTTCCAGGGGACAGATACGCAGTATTTT.

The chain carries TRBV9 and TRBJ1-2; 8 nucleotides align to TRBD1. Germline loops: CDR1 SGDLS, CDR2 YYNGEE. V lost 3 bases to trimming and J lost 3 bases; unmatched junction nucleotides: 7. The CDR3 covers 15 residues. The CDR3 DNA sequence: TGTGCCAGCAGCGCGACCCCGACAGGGGACTATGGCTACACCTTC. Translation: CASSATPTGDYGYTF. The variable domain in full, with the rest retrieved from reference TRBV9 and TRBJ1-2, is DSGVTQTPKHLITATGQRVTLRCSPRSGDLSVYWYQQSLDQGLQFLIQYYNGEERAKGNILERFSAQQFPDLHSELNLSSLELGDSALYFCASSATPTGDYGYTFGSGTRLTVV.